A single sample gave rise to the 26 T cell receptor beta chains below, sequenced in a study of T cell responses to AZD1222 COVID-19 vaccine (dated by TCRdb to the early 2020s). The library was produced with the immunoSEQ multiplex PCR assay. Entries here come from immuneACCESS through TCRdb and include only in-frame sequences with V and J called. Some clones fail to appear in such tables; in the studies checked, an unresolved V gene covers under half of the shortfall, and the cause of the remainder is unknown. The sample data list more than 95,000 clones, and 89% of these were observed just once. The ten largest clones take up 44% of the sample. The time point tag for this specimen amounts to: about 28 days (+/-7) after the second vaccine dose. The sample here was peripheral blood, taken 28 days after the second AZD1222 dose. The receptors originated from an adult who received the AZD1222 COVID-19 vaccine.

The V and J genes are TRBV7-2 and TRBJ2-3; D possibly corresponds to TRBD1 (7 bases). There are 16 residues in the CDR3. The V and J ends lost 7 bases and 2 bases respectively, with 19 bases between them. CDR1 is SGHTA, CDR2 FQGNSA, per germline. CDR3 amino acids: CASIRGAGGITDTQYF. DNA of the CDR3: TGTGCCAGCATCCGCGGGGCAGGGGGTATCACAGATACGCAGTATTTT.

V is TRBV24-1 and J is TRBJ2-3, with TRBD2 matching over 7 bases. V gave up 2 bases and J gave up 4 bases; unmatched junction bases: 8. The CDR3 totals 16 residues. From germline, CDR1 is KGHDR and CDR2 SFDVKD. As DNA, the CDR3 is TGTGCCACCAGTGATTATGACTTGAGCGGGGCAGATACGCAGTATTTT. It yields the protein CATSDYDLSGADTQYF.

The chain is built from TRBV30 and TRBJ2-7; D is unclear. V shed 6 bases and J shed 3 bases, with 24 bases lying between them. The CDR3 loop spans 16 amino acids. The germline gives CDR1 GTSNPN, CDR2 SVGIG (reference sequence). CDR3 in amino acids: CACTAKGPLSLYEQYF. The CDR3 DNA follows: TGTGCCTGCACCGCTAAAGGACCACTCTCCCTCTACGAGCAGTACTTC.

The CDR3 region is CASSQDGGTGGQPQHF. In DNA form, the CDR3 reads TGTGCCAGCAGCCAAGATGGGGGGACAGGCGGTCAGCCCCAGCATTTT. The rearrangement links TRBV4-2 to TRBJ1-5, with 8 nucleotides matching TRBD1. The CDR3 has 16 amino acids. Germline V gives CDR1 LGHNA, CDR2 YNFKEQ. With V trimmed by 0 bases and J by 6 bases, 7 bases remained unmatched.

The chain is built from TRBV28 and TRBJ1-2; unclear D gene. CDR3 length: 14 residues. Germline assignment: CDR1 MDHEN and CDR2 SYDVKM. Trimming removed 2 bases at V and 8 bases at J, with 15 bases between. This CDR3 reads CASSLALRAKGYTF. CDR3 DNA: TGTGCCAGCAGTTTAGCCCTGAGGGCTAAGGGCTACACCTTC.

V gene TRBV5-6 combines with J gene TRBJ2-5; D is uncertain. With 4 bases removed from V and 13 bases from J, the gap between germline ends came to 17 bases. Germline CDR1 and CDR2: SGHDT and YYEEEE. The CDR3 is 12 residues long. CDR3 region: CASSLDRSPMYF. As DNA, the CDR3 is TGTGCCAGCAGCCTTGACCGGTCCCCAATGTACTTC. Looking up the rest from reference TRBV5-6 and TRBJ2-5 gives the full variable domain: DAGVTQSPTHLIKTRGQQVTLRCSPKSGHDTVSWYQQALGQGPQFIFQYYEEEERQRGNFPDRFSGHQFPNYSSELNVNALLLGDSALYLCASSLDRSPMYFGPGTRLLVL.

The rearrangement links TRBV27 to TRBJ2-6, with D possibly matching TRBD1 (5 bases). The CDR3 is 18 residues long. Trimming shortened V by 6 bases and J by 0 bases, and 18 bases separated the two germline ends. CDR1 is MNHEY and CDR2 is SMNVEV in the germline V gene (reference sequence). Written as DNA, the CDR3 is TGTGCCAGCAGAAATCACGGAGTGGGGCTCTCTGGGGCCAACGTCCTGACTTTC. It encodes CASRNHGVGLSGANVLTF. Using reference TRBV27 and TRBJ2-6 for the parts outside the CDR3, the full variable domain is EAQVTQNPRYLITVTGKKLTVTCSQNMNHEYMSWYRQDPGLGLRQIYYSMNVEVTDKGDVPEGYKVSRKEKRNFPLILESPSPNQTSLYFCASRNHGVGLSGANVLTFGAGSRLTVL.

The chain couples TRBV7-9 to TRBJ1-2; 9 bases agree with TRBD1. Germline CDR1 SEHNR, CDR2 FQNEAQ (reference sequence). The CDR3 is 16 amino acids. V lost 9 bases and J lost 1; bases outside the gene matches: 12. This chain's CDR3 is CASTLAGQGVNYGYTF. CDR3 in DNA: TGTGCCAGTACTCTCGCGGGACAGGGTGTTAACTATGGCTACACCTTC.

This clone was counted a few times. This chain links TRBV18 with TRBJ2-3; 12 bases line up with TRBD2. J lost 5 bases, V lost 4 bases, and 4 bases had no gene match. There are 15 residues in the CDR3. Germline V gene sequence: CDR1 KGHSH, CDR2 LQKENI. The CDR3 sequence: CASSLTSGRIDTQYF. The CDR3 DNA is TGTGCCAGCTCACTGACTAGCGGGAGAATAGATACGCAGTATTTT.

The rearrangement links TRBV4-2 to TRBJ2-7, with 14 bases aligning to TRBD2. The V gene's germline CDR1 is LGHNA and CDR2 YNFKEQ. CDR3 length: 17 residues. V shed 2 bases and J 4 bases; nucleotides not matched to a gene: 7. The CDR3 is CASSQPGGTSGSYEQYF. CDR3 DNA: TGTGCCAGCAGCCAACCAGGGGGGACTAGCGGGAGTTACGAGCAGTACTTC.

The V gene is TRBV28, the J gene TRBJ2-5; TRBD2 matches 9 bases. Germline CDR1 is MDHEN and CDR2 is SYDVKM. The CDR3 length is 17 residues. V lost 4 bases, J lost 1 base, and 10 bases stayed unmatched. As DNA, the CDR3 is TGTGCCAGCAGTTCAATAGCGGGAGCGAAGGCCCAAGAGACCCAGTACTTC. It encodes CASSSIAGAKAQETQYF.

The chain has TRBV30 and TRBJ1-5; no definite D call. CDR3 length: 17 residues. Trimming removed 2 bases from V and 0 bases from J, with 17 bases in between. Germline lookup yields CDR1 GTSNPN and CDR2 SVGIG (reference sequence). The CDR3: CAWSPSLGDYSNQPQHF. The CDR3 DNA reads TGTGCCTGGAGTCCCTCTTTAGGAGATTATAGCAATCAGCCCCAGCATTTT.

The rearrangement uses TRBV6-5 and TRBJ1-1; D unclear. The CDR3 loop spans 14 amino acids. V lost 5 bases and J 5 bases, leaving 15 bases between the germline ends. The germline CDR1 and CDR2 sequences are MNHEY and SVGAGI. The CDR3 DNA reads as TGTGCCAGCAGTCCGGTCTACGTGGGAACTGAAGCTTTCTTT. Residues: CASSPVYVGTEAFF.

V usage is TRBV3-1 (or the pseudogene TRBV3-2) and J usage is TRBJ2-7; D is undetermined. V lost 4 bases and J 3 bases, leaving 10 bases between the germline ends. Germline V gene lookup returns CDR1 LGHDT and CDR2 YNNKEL (reference sequence). This CDR3 has 13 residues. CDR3 bases: TGTGCCAGCAGCCCAACTGCTTTCTACGAGCAGTACTTC. It is translated as CASSPTAFYEQYF.

The V gene is TRBV28, the J gene TRBJ2-3; D is ambiguous. Germline CDR1 reads MDHEN; CDR2 reads SYDVKM. The germline V and J ends were trimmed by 3 bases and 12 bases, with 10 bases remaining between them. This CDR3 contains 11 residues. CDR3 sequence (DNA): TGTGCCAGCAGTTTGGGTAGCCTCCAGTATTTT. This encodes CASSLGSLQYF.

The table lists this clone with a count of one. The V and J genes are TRBV7-9 and TRBJ2-1; 8 bases line up with TRBD1. The V gene end was trimmed by 3 bases and the J gene end by 10 bases; junction bases not matched to a gene: 11. The germline CDR1 and CDR2 sequences are SEHNR and FQNEAQ (reference sequence). The CDR3 has 15 residues. CDR3 sequence (DNA): TGTGCCAGCAGCTTTCCGGGACAGGTTATTAGAGAGCAGTTCTTC. It codes for CASSFPGQVIREQFF.

This chain uses TRBV6-1 with TRBJ2-7, with D perhaps matching TRBD1 (6 bases). The CDR3 has 14 amino acids. Trimming took off 6 bases at V and 3 bases at J, with 15 bases between the two ends. Looked up from germline, CDR1 is MNHNS and CDR2 is SASEGT. Written as DNA, the CDR3 is TGTGCCAGCAGCAACCAAGGGGGATACTACGAGCAGTACTTC. Translating gives CASSNQGGYYEQYF.

CDR3 DNA sequence: TGTGCCAGCAGTCCACTCCGGGACAGGGGGTACTACGAGCAGTACTTC. Protein sequence: CASSPLRDRGYYEQYF. The chain carries TRBV28 and TRBJ2-7; 11 nucleotides align to TRBD1. V trimming: 5 bases; J trimming: 3 bases; junction bases outside the gene matches: 9. Germline CDR1 reads MDHEN; CDR2 reads SYDVKM. The CDR3 is made up of 16 amino acids.

The gene calls are TRBV19 and TRBJ2-7; D is perhaps TRBD2 (6 bases). Trimming took 5 bases from V and 4 from J, leaving 12 bases between them. Germline V gene data show CDR1 as LNHDA and CDR2 as SQIVND (reference sequence). CDR3 size: 13 residues. CDR3 DNA sequence: TGTGCCAGTAGTTCGGGACTTAATTACGAGCAGTACTTC. As protein: CASSSGLNYEQYF.

V is TRBV7-8 and J is TRBJ1-2; 7 nucleotides agree with TRBD1. The trim removed 2 bases at V and 4 bases at J, leaving 7 bases unmatched. Per the germline V gene, CDR1 is SGHVS and CDR2 is FQNEAQ. CDR3 length: 15 residues. The CDR3 region is CASSLSRGRFYGYTF. The CDR3 DNA reads as TGTGCCAGCAGCTTATCGAGGGGGCGCTTCTATGGCTACACCTTC.

This chain connects TRBV30 to TRBJ1-5; no definite D call. Trimming left V 0 bases short and J 5 bases short, with 8 bases between. Germline values: CDR1 GTSNPN, CDR2 SVGIG (reference sequence). This CDR3 spans 13 amino acids. CDR3 coding DNA: TGTGCCTGGAGTGTAGGGCGGGATCAGCCCCAGCATTTT. This sequence encodes CAWSVGRDQPQHF.

The V and J genes are TRBV28 and TRBJ2-7; D unresolved. Germline CDR1 MDHEN, CDR2 SYDVKM. The CDR3 runs 13 residues. Trimming shortened V by 2 bases and J by 6 bases, and 11 bases separated the two germline ends. The DNA for the CDR3 is TGTGCCAGCAGTTTAGACATGGCAAGCGAGCAGTACTTC. Protein product: CASSLDMASEQYF. Supplemented by reference TRBV28 and TRBJ2-7, the full variable domain reads DVKVTQSSRYLVKRTGEKVFLECVQDMDHENMFWYRQDPGLGLRLIYFSYDVKMKEKGDIPEGYSVSREKKERFSLILESASTNQTSMYLCASSLDMASEQYFGPGTRLTVT.

This clone was detected only once. This chain joins TRBV28 and TRBJ1-1; maybe TRBD1 (6 bases). The CDR3 contains 18 residues. Germline-derived CDR1 and CDR2 are MDHEN and SYDVKM. V lost 4 bases, J lost 4 bases, and 25 bases lay in between. DNA of the CDR3: TGTGCCAGCAGTTCCTACCCGGGGCAGGGGAGGTTCGGCACTGAAGCTTTCTTT. This codes for CASSSYPGQGRFGTEAFF.

V usage is TRBV24-1 and J usage is TRBJ1-1; 7 bases fit TRBD1. V shed 6 bases, J shed 5 bases, and the junction held 5 bases outside the gene matches. Germline V gives CDR1 KGHDR, CDR2 SFDVKD. CDR3 length: 13 amino acids. CDR3 bases: TGTGCCACCAGTAATCAGGGGGTGACTGAAGCTTTCTTT. Translated: CATSNQGVTEAFF.

Only one count was recorded for this clone. The genes are TRBV27 and TRBJ2-4; D may be TRBD1 or TRBD2 (5 bases each). This CDR3 has 12 residues. CDR1 MNHEY and CDR2 SMNVEV come from the germline V gene (reference sequence). Trimming took 4 bases from V and 7 from J, leaving 8 bases between them. The CDR3 nucleotides are TGTGCCAGCAGTTGGGGGTCGAACATTCAGTACTTC. Its protein is CASSWGSNIQYF.

The rearrangement joins TRBV5-1 to TRBJ1-4; D unresolved. This CDR3 region has 15 residues. CDR1 SGHRS and CDR2 YFSETQ come from the germline V gene. The ends were cut back, 4 bases at V and 4 bases at J, with 14 bases in the middle. CDR3 sequence (DNA): TGCGCCAGCAGCCCGTCCCAAACTAATAATGAAAAACTGTTTTTT. It yields the protein CASSPSQTNNEKLFF.